Below, 19 T cell receptor beta chains from the same sample are listed, as sequenced in a study of Ad26.COV2.S vaccination and SARS-CoV-2 variants. Measured with immunoSEQ multiplex PCR; TCRdb has only the in-frame clones, and not every one. The sample has about 480,000 clones, about 83% seen once. Documented treatment: approximately 18 received Ad26.COV2.S at low or high dose, single or two shots; about 5 received placebo; per-sample allocation not given. Following the first vaccine or placebo injection, samples were taken on day 63. The starting material was peripheral blood, obtained in a trial of Ad26.COV2.S vaccine versus placebo. Receptor source: a person aged 18-65 years who received the Ad26.COV2.S COVID-19 vaccine or a placebo.

This sequence joins TRBV19 and TRBJ2-2; TRBD2 matches at 9 bases. Looked up from germline, CDR1 is LNHDA and CDR2 is SQIVND (reference sequence). V lost 6 bases to trimming and J lost 1 base; unmatched junction nucleotides: 15. There are 19 residues in the CDR3. CDR3 residues: CASSAQTSGPSLNTGELFF. The CDR3, as DNA: TGTGCCAGTAGCGCCCAAACTAGCGGGCCTTCGTTGAACACCGGGGAGCTGTTTTTT.

The gene calls are TRBV27 and TRBJ1-5; D unresolved. V lost 4 bases and J lost 0, with 13 bases in between. The CDR3 is 16 residues long. The germline V gene encodes CDR1 MNHEY and CDR2 SMNVEV (reference sequence). CDR3 in amino acids: CASSYRTPFSNQPQHF. CDR3 bases: TGTGCCAGCAGTTATCGGACGCCCTTTAGCAATCAGCCCCAGCATTTT.

The chain has TRBV19 and TRBJ2-3, with 12 positions matching TRBD2. Unmatched junction bases numbered 14, after V lost 4 bases and J lost 0 bases. The CDR3 totals 20 residues. Germline V gene sequence: CDR1 LNHDA, CDR2 SQIVND (reference sequence). The CDR3 region has the DNA TGTGCCAGTAGTAAGGCTCCACTAGCGGGAGGCTTCCATAGCACAGATACGCAGTATTTT. Amino acid sequence: CASSKAPLAGGFHSTDTQYF.

The chain combines TRBV24-1 with TRBJ2-1, with TRBD2 identical over 7 bases. The CDR3 loop spans 17 amino acids. V lost 0 bases to trimming and J lost 5 bases; unmatched junction nucleotides: 9. Germline values: CDR1 KGHDR, CDR2 SFDVKD. The CDR3 DNA reads as TGTGCCACCAGTGATTTGCGAGGCGGGAGAGCCCACAATGAGCAGTTCTTC. Translation gives CATSDLRGGRAHNEQFF.

The chain links TRBV6-2 or TRBV6-3 to TRBJ2-2; no firm D call. This CDR3 is built from 13 residues. From germline, CDR1 is MNHEY and CDR2 SVGEGT. The V gene lost 6 bases and the J gene lost 1 base, with 6 bases spanning the gap. CDR3 DNA sequence: TGTGCCAGCAGCCACAAGAACACCGGGGAGCTGTTTTTT. Its protein is CASSHKNTGELFF.

J is TRBJ2-5 and V is TRBV16, with 9 nucleotides matching TRBD2. The J segment lost 2 bases and the V segment lost 7 bases, leaving 2 bases of the junction unmatched. Looked up from germline, CDR1 is KGHSY and CDR2 is FQNENV. This CDR3 spans 13 amino acids. CDR3 protein: CASNLAGQETQYF. The CDR3 DNA is TGTGCCAGCAACCTAGCGGGGCAAGAGACCCAGTACTTC.

V and J are TRBV7-2 and TRBJ2-2, with TRBD2 matching over 7 bases. J lost 5 bases, V lost 8 bases, and 5 bases had no gene match. Germline V CDR1 and CDR2: SGHTA, FQGNSA. This CDR3 is 13 amino acids long. CDR3 amino acids: CASRDYSTGELFF. The CDR3 nucleotides read TGTGCCAGCCGGGACTATTCGACCGGGGAGCTGTTTTTT. The entire variable domain, with the rest obtained from reference TRBV7-2 and TRBJ2-2, is as follows: GAGVSQSPSNKVTEKGKDVELRCDPISGHTALYWYRQSLGQGLEFLIYFQGNSAPDKSGLPSDRFSAERTGGSVSTLTIQRTQQEDSAVYLCASRDYSTGELFFGEGSRLTVL.

This chain links TRBV28 with TRBJ2-7; possible D gene TRBD1, 5 bases. The CDR3 totals 14 residues. V was cut by 6 bases and J by 2 bases, with 14 bases left in between. Germline V gene data show CDR1 as MDHEN and CDR2 as SYDVKM. The CDR3 loop reads CASSRAPGAYEQYF. The CDR3 nucleotides are TGTGCCAGCAGCAGGGCACCCGGAGCCTACGAGCAGTACTTC. Together with reference TRBV28 and TRBJ2-7, the CDR3 gives the full variable domain: DVKVTQSSRYLVKRTGEKVFLECVQDMDHENMFWYRQDPGLGLRLIYFSYDVKMKEKGDIPEGYSVSREKKERFSLILESASTNQTSMYLCASSRAPGAYEQYFGPGTRLTVT.

The chain combines TRBV30 with TRBJ1-1; D call uncertain. Trimming pared 0 bases from V and 1 base from J, leaving 9 bases between. The CDR3 totals 14 residues. Germline CDR1 reads GTSNPN; CDR2 reads SVGIG (reference sequence). In DNA form, the CDR3 reads TGTGCCTGGAGTGTAAGGGTCAAGAACACTGAAGCTTTCTTT. It is translated as CAWSVRVKNTEAFF.

This clone was detected once. The rearrangement uses TRBV28 and TRBJ2-3; weak D call: TRBD2 (5 bases). CDR3 length equals 16 residues. The V gene's germline CDR1 is MDHEN and CDR2 SYDVKM. Trimming shortened V by 2 bases and J by 0 bases, and 12 bases separated the two germline ends. CDR3 nucleotide sequence: TGTGCCAGCAGTTTACGTCCGGGGTTGAGCACAGATACGCAGTATTTT. It codes for CASSLRPGLSTDTQYF.

This sequence joins TRBV27 and TRBJ2-2, with 8 bases fitting TRBD1. CDR3 length equals 16 residues. CDR1 and CDR2 (germline): MNHEY, SMNVEV (reference sequence). V lost 6 bases and J lost 1; bases outside the gene matches: 7. The CDR3, as DNA: TGTGCCAGCAGGGTCTCAGGGGGCTGGAACACCGGGGAGCTGTTTTTT. Amino acid sequence: CASRVSGGWNTGELFF.

The chain has TRBV7-9 and TRBJ1-4; 10 nucleotides align to TRBD1. The V and J ends lost 1 base and 6 bases, in that order; junction bases with no gene match: 5. Germline V gene lookup returns CDR1 SEHNR and CDR2 FQNEAQ (reference sequence). CDR3 length: 16 amino acids. The CDR3 sequence is CASSLVIGTGDEKLFF. The CDR3 nucleotides read TGTGCCAGCAGCTTAGTTATTGGGACAGGGGATGAAAAACTGTTTTTT.

This clone was seen a single time. The chain combines TRBV12-5 with TRBJ2-2; TRBD1 might be the D (6 bases). The ends were cut back, 0 bases at V and 4 bases at J, with 21 bases in the middle. Germline V gene lookup returns CDR1 LGHNT and CDR2 FRNRAP. This CDR3 region has 19 residues. CDR3 region: CASGLVLPEPQGSTGELFF. The CDR3 DNA sequence: TGTGCTAGTGGTTTGGTACTCCCTGAACCCCAGGGGAGCACCGGGGAGCTGTTTTTT. Full variable domain (missing parts from reference TRBV12-5 and TRBJ2-2): DARVTQTPRHKVTEMGQEVTMRCQPILGHNTVFWYRQTMMQGLELLAYFRNRAPLDDSGMPKDRFSAEMPDATLATLKIQPSEPRDSAVYFCASGLVLPEPQGSTGELFFGEGSRLTVL.

This chain links TRBV5-4 with TRBJ2-4, with 8 positions matching TRBD2. Germline CDR1 reads SGHNT; CDR2 reads YYREEE (reference sequence). This CDR3 has 17 residues. Unmatched junction bases numbered 8, after V lost 0 bases and J lost 3 bases. The CDR3 spells CASSLGNSGSVKNIQYF. The CDR3 bases are TGTGCCAGCAGCTTGGGTAACAGCGGGAGTGTCAAAAACATTCAGTACTTC.

This rearrangement joins TRBV27 to TRBJ1-1, with a tentative D call TRBD1 (5 bases). Germline V CDR1 and CDR2: MNHEY, SMNVEV (reference sequence). The CDR3 consists of 17 residues. V dropped 2 bases and J dropped 2 bases, with 18 bases sitting between them. As DNA, the CDR3 is TGTGCCAGCAGTTTAACTAGGGTCCAGGGCCTCAACACTGAAGCTTTCTTT. Amino acids: CASSLTRVQGLNTEAFF.

The genes are TRBV29-1 and TRBJ1-3, with D tentatively TRBD1 (6 bases). CDR1 is SQVTM, CDR2 ANQGSEA, per germline. The CDR3 consists of 14 residues. The V end was cut by 8 bases, the J end by 0 bases, with 14 bases between. CDR3 loop: CSTSQGGSGNTIYF. The CDR3 DNA reads as TGCAGCACCTCCCAAGGGGGCTCTGGAAACACCATATATTTT.

Worth noting for this clone: This CDR3 is also generated by other DNA sequences in the sample. The chain recombines TRBV28 with TRBJ1-1; 7 nucleotides align to TRBD1. V shed 5 bases and J 0 bases; nucleotides not matched to a gene: 12. The CDR3 loop spans 17 amino acids. Looked up from germline, CDR1 is MDHEN and CDR2 is SYDVKM. The CDR3 region is CASSLVRTGAMNTEAFF. The CDR3 bases are TGTGCCAGCAGTCTAGTACGGACAGGTGCCATGAACACTGAAGCTTTCTTT.

This chain connects TRBV14 to TRBJ2-5, with D tentatively TRBD1 or TRBD2 (5 bases each). Germline V gives CDR1 SGHDN, CDR2 FVKESK. This CDR3 is 13 amino acids long. Trimming left V 2 bases short and J 7 bases short, with 11 bases between. The CDR3 loop reads CASSQMGTRTQYF. The CDR3 nucleotides read TGTGCCAGCAGCCAAATGGGGACGAGGACCCAGTACTTC.

The chain uses TRBV6-5 and TRBJ1-5, with TRBD1 matching over 8 bases. V dropped 5 bases and J dropped 4; count of bases not matched to a gene: 7. Germline lookup yields CDR1 MNHEY and CDR2 SVGAGI. The CDR3 covers 15 residues. This CDR3 is CASSKRQGRNQPQHF. In DNA form, the CDR3 reads TGTGCCAGCAGTAAAAGACAGGGGCGGAATCAGCCCCAGCATTTT.